The 28 T cell receptor beta chains below come from one sample, sequenced in a study of T cells in localized non-small cell lung cancer (TCRdb year 2020). Library generation was performed with the immunoSEQ multiplex PCR assay. As stored in TCRdb, this immuneACCESS dataset retains in-frame rearrangements with V and J assigned. A fraction of the clones does not appear; measured against another copy, unresolved V genes explain less than half of the discrepancy, and the remainder lacks a known reason. This sample has roughly 6,000 clones in its table, and more than 65% of those were observed once. More than 50% of the sample rests with the top ten. This material consisted of peripheral blood mononuclear cells, taken before any cancer treatment. Receptors originate from a female donor older than 55 with stage II lung adenocarcinoma.

The V call is TRBV6-5, the J call TRBJ1-2, with a tentative D call TRBD1 (5 bases). Trimming took off 0 bases at V and 8 bases at J, with 10 bases between the two ends. This CDR3 contains 13 residues. Germline-derived CDR1 and CDR2 are MNHEY and SVGAGI. The CDR3 sequence is CASSYSGGDGYTF. In DNA form, the CDR3 reads TGTGCCAGCAGTTACTCAGGAGGGGACGGCTACACCTTC.

J is TRBJ1-1 and V is TRBV2, with a possible D match to TRBD1 (5 bases). Germline lookup yields CDR1 SNHLY and CDR2 FYNNEI. V shed 10 bases and J shed 2 bases, with 17 bases lying between them. The CDR3 extends over 14 amino acids. The chain's CDR3 is CATIGGWGNTEAFF. The CDR3 coding sequence is TGTGCCACCATTGGGGGGTGGGGTAACACTGAAGCTTTCTTT.

The sample holds one count of this clone. The chain uses TRBV18 and TRBJ2-5; TRBD2 matches at 15 bases. V dropped 3 bases and J dropped 2; count of bases not matched to a gene: 1. The CDR3 has 16 amino acids. CDR1 KGHSH and CDR2 LQKENI come from the germline V gene. This chain's CDR3 is CASSPGLAGGQETQYF. The CDR3 DNA reads TGTGCCAGCTCACCCGGACTAGCGGGAGGGCAAGAGACCCAGTACTTC.

The J gene is TRBJ2-7, the V gene TRBV27; 8 bases align to TRBD2. V was clipped by 4 bases and J by 1 base; unmatched bases: 12. The CDR3 has 17 residues. Germline values: CDR1 MNHEY, CDR2 SMNVEV (reference sequence). The CDR3 DNA reads TGTGCCAGCAGTTCCCTAGGTAGCGGGATAAAGTCCTACGAGCAGTACTTC. Its translation is CASSSLGSGIKSYEQYF.

The CDR3 region is CASSSPDVMNTEAFF. Written as DNA, the CDR3 is TGTGCCAGCAGTTCCCCCGACGTTATGAACACTGAAGCTTTCTTT. This sequence joins TRBV27 and TRBJ1-1; D not resolved. CDR3 length: 15 amino acids. V gave up 4 bases and J gave up 0 bases, with 12 bases separating them. Germline V gene sequence: CDR1 MNHEY, CDR2 SMNVEV (reference sequence).

V is TRBV2 and J is TRBJ1-2; 11 bases agree with TRBD1. This CDR3 comprises 15 residues. Germline lookup yields CDR1 SNHLY and CDR2 FYNNEI. V shed 3 bases, J shed 6 bases, and the junction held 6 bases outside the gene matches. This chain's CDR3 is CASSEYRTGGDGYTF. The CDR3 nucleotides read TGTGCCAGCAGTGAGTATCGGACAGGGGGCGATGGCTACACCTTC.

The V gene is TRBV28, the J gene TRBJ1-2; D gene ambiguous. This CDR3 has 14 amino acids. The V and J ends lost 8 bases and 4 bases respectively, with 17 bases between them. From germline, CDR1 is MDHEN and CDR2 SYDVKM. This chain's CDR3 is CASLTPERIYGYTF. CDR3 sequence (DNA): TGTGCCAGCCTTACGCCGGAACGGATCTATGGCTACACCTTC.

This rearrangement joins TRBV10-3 to TRBJ2-5; 9 positions agree with TRBD1. The CDR3 has 14 residues. Germline loops: CDR1 ENHRY, CDR2 SYGVKD. V shed 11 bases, J shed 3 bases, and the junction held 10 bases outside the gene matches. The CDR3 loop is CAAKTGGAEETQYF. The CDR3, as DNA: TGTGCCGCTAAAACAGGGGGCGCGGAAGAGACCCAGTACTTC.

The chain has TRBV5-1 and TRBJ2-1; D remains unclear. The germline V and J ends were trimmed by 2 bases and 0 bases, with 9 bases remaining between them. CDR1 is SGHRS and CDR2 is YFSETQ in the germline V gene. This CDR3 contains 15 residues. The CDR3 loop is CASSFDGNSYNEQFF. As DNA, the CDR3 is TGCGCCAGCAGCTTTGATGGAAACTCCTACAATGAGCAGTTCTTC.

J is TRBJ2-5 and V is TRBV20-1; D remains unclear. V lost 3 bases, J lost 1 base, and 3 bases lay in between. Germline-derived CDR1 and CDR2 are DFQATT and SNEGSKA (reference sequence). The CDR3 loop spans 11 amino acids. Here the CDR3 reads CSARIQETQYF. The CDR3 DNA reads as TGCAGTGCTAGGATCCAAGAGACCCAGTACTTC.

The chain combines TRBV30 with TRBJ2-4; a weak D match, TRBD2 (5 bases). Trimming stripped 2 bases from V and 0 bases from J, with 20 bases between. The CDR3 consists of 18 residues. CDR1 and CDR2 from the germline V gene are GTSNPN and SVGIG (reference sequence). The CDR3: CAWSPPPWRSVAKNIQYF. CDR3 DNA: TGTGCCTGGAGTCCACCCCCCTGGAGGTCTGTAGCCAAAAACATTCAGTACTTC.

This clone was detected a few times. The V and J genes are TRBV6-5 and TRBJ1-1, with unresolved D. The ends were cut back, 5 bases at V and 2 bases at J, with 9 bases in the middle. CDR1 is MNHEY, CDR2 SVGAGI, per germline. This CDR3 is 13 amino acids long. The CDR3 loop is CASSQEINTEAFF. Here the CDR3 DNA reads TGTGCCAGCAGTCAAGAGATTAACACTGAAGCTTTCTTT.

This clone was recorded a few times. This CDR3 is CASSVGGESYNEQFF. In nucleotides, the CDR3 is TGTGCCAGCAGCGTCGGCGGCGAGTCCTACAATGAGCAGTTCTTC. V usage is TRBV9 and J usage is TRBJ2-1, with no clear D. Per the germline V gene, CDR1 is SGDLS and CDR2 is YYNGEE. There are 15 residues in the CDR3. V was pared by 2 bases and J by 1 base, with 10 bases between.

J is TRBJ2-2 and V is TRBV2, with D possibly being TRBD1 (5 bases). This CDR3 has 14 residues. Germline CDR1 reads SNHLY; CDR2 reads FYNNEI. V was shortened by 6 bases and J by 5 bases, with 13 bases between the two germline ends. CDR3 bases: TGTGCCAGCAGGGACAAGGGTTGGACCGGGGAGCTGTTTTTT. It is translated as CASRDKGWTGELFF.

V gene TRBV5-4 combines with J gene TRBJ1-1; D remains ambiguous. CDR1 SGHNT and CDR2 YYREEE come from the germline V gene (reference sequence). Trimming cost V 0 bases and J 7 bases, with 7 bases left between them. There are 12 residues in the CDR3. Here the CDR3 reads CASSLDTSEAFF. The CDR3 DNA reads TGTGCCAGCAGCTTGGACACCAGTGAAGCTTTCTTT.

The chain is built from TRBV6-6 and TRBJ1-5; 8 bases align to TRBD1. The V and J ends lost 7 bases and 6 bases, in that order; junction bases with no gene match: 8. The CDR3 has 14 amino acids. From germline, CDR1 is MNHNY and CDR2 SVGAGI (reference sequence). The CDR3 coding sequence is TGTGCCAGCATCTTACAGGGGGAAGGTCAGCCCCAGCATTTT. This encodes CASILQGEGQPQHF.

This sequence joins TRBV4-2 and TRBJ2-2, with D perhaps matching TRBD1 or TRBD2 (5 bases each). Germline CDR1 LGHNA, CDR2 YNFKEQ. The length of the CDR3 is 16 residues. V lost 1 base to trimming and J lost 1 base, with 10 bases between them. The DNA for the CDR3 is TGTGCCAGCAGCCAAGCCGGGGACGGGAACACCGGGGAGCTGTTTTTT. Its translation: CASSQAGDGNTGELFF.

The chain couples TRBV6-5 to TRBJ1-1; perhaps TRBD1 as D (6 bases). With 4 bases removed from V and 11 bases from J, the gap between germline ends came to 14 bases. CDR1 and CDR2 from the germline V gene are MNHEY and SVGAGI. The CDR3 has 12 amino acids. The CDR3 DNA is TGTGCCAGCAGTTTCGGAGGGGGGGCGGCTTTCTTT. Translated, it gives CASSFGGGAAFF.

CDR3 coding DNA: TGCGCCAGCAGCTCGACGGGACAGAGAAATGAAAAACTGTTTTTT. Encoded protein: CASSSTGQRNEKLFF. The rearrangement uses TRBV5-1 and TRBJ1-4; 7 bases line up with TRBD1. The length of the CDR3 is 15 residues. V shed 3 bases and J 5 bases; nucleotides not matched to a gene: 7. The V gene's germline CDR1 is SGHRS and CDR2 YFSETQ.

The chain uses TRBV2 and TRBJ2-2; no firm D call. The CDR3 runs 11 residues. Trimming took 6 bases from V and 5 from J, leaving 4 bases between them. Germline-derived CDR1 and CDR2 are SNHLY and FYNNEI. This chain's CDR3 is CASRGTGELFF. For the CDR3, the DNA is TGTGCCAGCAGGGGGACCGGGGAGCTGTTTTTT.

The chain links TRBV19 to TRBJ1-2; no firm D call. This CDR3 region has 14 residues. Deletions cut 4 bases from V and 0 bases from J, with 9 bases between. From germline, CDR1 is LNHDA and CDR2 SQIVND (reference sequence). CDR3 nucleotides: TGTGCCAGTAGTAGGGCAGACACTAACTATGGCTACACCTTC. This sequence encodes CASSRADTNYGYTF.

The chain joins TRBV5-1 to TRBJ1-1; D is unclear. V lost 4 bases to trimming and J lost 1 base, with 11 bases between them. Per germline, CDR1 SGHRS and CDR2 YFSETQ. The CDR3 spans 14 residues. The CDR3 spells CASSLLPGNTEAFF. In DNA form, the CDR3 reads TGCGCCAGCAGCCTCCTACCCGGGAACACTGAAGCTTTCTTT.

The V call is TRBV16, the J call TRBJ1-1, with D unclear. The V gene's germline CDR1 is KGHSY and CDR2 FQNENV. The CDR3 contains 15 residues. The V end lost 0 bases, the J end lost 3 bases, and 11 bases lay between the germline ends. The CDR3 region has the DNA TGTGCCAGCAGCCAATCATATCTTATGGACACTGAAGCTTTCTTT. Residues: CASSQSYLMDTEAFF.

J is TRBJ1-3 and V is TRBV5-1; a weak D match, TRBD1 (5 bases). V lost 0 bases, J lost 2 bases, and 6 bases lay in between. CDR1 is SGHRS, CDR2 YFSETQ, per germline. The CDR3 is 14 residues long. The CDR3 coding sequence is TGCGCCAGCAGCTTGGAACAGGCTGGAAACACCATATATTTT. It codes for CASSLEQAGNTIYF.

In this sample, this clone turned up a few times. This chain joins TRBV15 and TRBJ1-2; D not certain. V shed 1 base and J shed 7 bases, with 13 bases lying between them. The germline CDR1 and CDR2 sequences are LNHNV and YYDKDF (reference sequence). The CDR3 is made up of 14 amino acids. The CDR3 coding sequence is TGTGCCACCAGCAGAGTTTACGGGGAAAGTGGCTACACCTTC. It codes for CATSRVYGESGYTF.

The genes are TRBV29-1 and TRBJ2-2; TRBD2 matches at 8 bases. Looked up from germline, CDR1 is SQVTM and CDR2 is ANQGSEA. The CDR3 consists of 13 residues. V lost 5 bases, J lost 3 bases, and 2 bases stayed unmatched. The CDR3 loop reads CSVTAGDTGELFF. CDR3 DNA sequence: TGCAGCGTTACAGCGGGAGACACCGGGGAGCTGTTTTTT.

The V gene is TRBV18, the J gene TRBJ1-1; no clear D gene. V lost 5 bases and J 7 bases, leaving 14 bases between the germline ends. In germline, CDR1 is KGHSH, CDR2 LQKENI. This CDR3 has 13 amino acids. CDR3 residues: CASSKDRYIEAFF. CDR3 coding DNA: TGTGCCAGCTCAAAGGACCGATATATTGAAGCTTTCTTT.

The chain combines TRBV7-8 with TRBJ1-2, with D possibly TRBD1 on 6 matching bases. Germline V gives CDR1 SGHVS, CDR2 FQNEAQ. The CDR3 is 13 residues long. The V gene lost 5 bases and the J gene lost 8 bases, with 15 bases spanning the gap. The CDR3 DNA is TGTGCCAGCAGCCCGGGGGCTTTTGGGGGCTACACCTTC. Its translation: CASSPGAFGGYTF.